The present T cell receptor (beta chain) was sequenced within a study of T cell changes during pregnancy in multiple sclerosis. Sequenced by immunoSEQ multiplex PCR; TCRdb stores in-frame clones only, minus some. Of roughly 70,000 clones listed, 92% are singletons. In germline, CDR1 is SGHRS, CDR2 YFSETQ. This CDR3 spans 13 amino acids. Between the trimmed V and J ends, which lost 4 bases and 4 bases, there was a span of 10 bases. This receptor was taken from a female donor in good health, enrolled as a control in a pregnancy study. This rearrangement joins TRBV5-1 to TRBJ2-3; D remains unclear. The sample here was peripheral blood, taken in the third trimester of pregnancy. CDR3 region: CASSQAPADTQYF. In nucleotides, the CDR3 is TGCGCCAGCAGCCAAGCCCCCGCAGATACGCAGTATTTT. Variable domain in full (rest from reference TRBV5-1 and TRBJ2-3): KAGVTQTPRYLIKTRGQQVTLSCSPISGHRSVSWYQQTPGQGLQFLFEYFSETQRNKGNFPGRFSGRQFSNSRSEMNVSTLELGDSALYLCASSQAPADTQYFGPGTRLTVL.